Each of the 16 T cell receptor beta chains below was sequenced from the same sample in a study of early T cells in non-severe SARS-CoV-2 infection. Each CDR3 protein is one row after TCRdb ran MiXCR on the 5' RACE reads. The data hold 80,000 or so distinct CDR3 sequences, with 11% observed a single time. Sample: whole blood, taken at baseline. The receptors were gathered from an adult who was a healthcare worker with PCR-confirmed SARS-CoV-2 infection or an uninfected control (not recorded which).

The genes are TRBV15 and TRBJ2-7, with D unresolved. CDR1 is LNHNV and CDR2 is YYDKDF in the germline V gene (reference sequence). The CDR3 length is 14 residues. V lost 3 bases, J lost 2 bases, and 11 bases lay in between. The CDR3 DNA reads as TGTGCCACCAGCAGGTCAGACCAAGCCTACGAGCAGTACTTC. It is translated as CATSRSDQAYEQYF.

The chain employs TRBV18 and TRBJ1-1; D is unresolved. The V and J ends lost 2 bases and 8 bases respectively, with 9 bases between them. Germline CDR1 reads KGHSH; CDR2 reads LQKENI. The CDR3 spans 12 residues. The CDR3 loop reads CASSPTAREAFF. In DNA form, the CDR3 reads TGTGCCAGCTCACCAACAGCCAGAGAAGCTTTCTTT. Variable domain in full (rest from reference TRBV18 and TRBJ1-1): NAGVMQNPRHLVRRRGQEARLRCSPMKGHSHVYWYRQLPEEGLKFMVYLQKENIIDESGMPKERFSAEFPKEGPSILRIQQVVRGDSAAYFCASSPTAREAFFGQGTRLTVV.

This clonotype has a handful of counts. The genes are TRBV5-1 and TRBJ1-1, with D hard to call. CDR3 length: 14 residues. V lost 4 bases and J 4 bases, leaving 14 bases between the germline ends. The germline V gene has CDR1 SGHRS and CDR2 YFSETQ. In DNA, the CDR3 is TGCGCCAGCAGCCCGCTGGGAGCTGTCACTGAAGCTTTCTTT. Its protein is CASSPLGAVTEAFF.

The chain couples TRBV6-5 to TRBJ1-4; a possible D gene is TRBD1 (6 bases). The CDR3 is made up of 14 amino acids. Germline CDR1 reads MNHEY; CDR2 reads SVGAGI. Trimming took off 6 bases at V and 8 bases at J, with 16 bases between the two ends. Here the CDR3 reads CASRSGHPWEKLFF. DNA for the CDR3: TGTGCCAGCAGGTCGGGACACCCGTGGGAAAAACTGTTTTTT.

This chain links TRBV29-1 with TRBJ2-5, with D unresolved. Germline V lookup: CDR1 SQVTM, CDR2 ANQGSEA. This CDR3 contains 13 residues. V was clipped by 0 bases and J by 4 bases, with 9 bases between them. The CDR3 protein is CSVEEVSSETQYF. The CDR3 region has the DNA TGCAGCGTTGAAGAGGTGTCCTCAGAGACCCAGTACTTC.

The gene calls are TRBV7-9 and TRBJ2-7, with a tentative D call TRBD2 (6 bases). Deletions cut 1 base from V and 0 bases from J, with 25 bases between. CDR3 size: 20 residues. Per the germline V gene, CDR1 is SEHNR and CDR2 is FQNEAQ (reference sequence). CDR3 sequence: CASSLVRSRMTSPRSYEQYF. The CDR3 DNA follows: TGTGCCAGCAGCTTAGTACGCAGTAGAATGACTAGTCCCCGCTCCTACGAGCAGTACTTC.

The sample holds many counts of this clonotype. The J gene is TRBJ1-6, the V gene TRBV5-6, with D hard to call. Germline CDR1 and CDR2: SGHDT and YYEEEE. The length of the CDR3 is 12 residues. V dropped 4 bases and J dropped 6 bases, with 5 bases sitting between them. The CDR3 DNA is TGTGCCAGCAGCCGGCTTAATTCACCCCTCCACTTT. Its protein product is CASSRLNSPLHF.

CDR3 nucleotide sequence: TGCAGCGTTGAAGTCAGGGCGACTAACTATGGCTACACCTTC. Protein: CSVEVRATNYGYTF. The chain is built from TRBV29-1 and TRBJ1-2, with D perhaps matching TRBD1 (5 bases). Germline CDR1 is SQVTM and CDR2 is ANQGSEA. The CDR3 covers 14 residues. Trimming pared 1 base from V and 0 bases from J, leaving 9 bases between.

In this sample, this clonotype turned up a few times. This chain links TRBV29-1 with TRBJ2-7; 9 nucleotides align to TRBD2. V was clipped by 6 bases and J by 3 bases; unmatched bases: 6. This CDR3 has 13 amino acids. Germline values: CDR1 SQVTM, CDR2 ANQGSEA. The CDR3 is CSVVAGALYEQYF. In DNA, the CDR3 is TGCAGCGTAGTAGCGGGGGCCCTCTACGAGCAGTACTTC.

The rearrangement links TRBV11-2 to TRBJ2-7, with 7 bases aligning to TRBD1. The junction had 6 bases not matched to a gene; V was cut back by 5 bases and J by 2 bases. Germline V lookup: CDR1 SGHAT, CDR2 FQNNGV. The CDR3 loop spans 14 amino acids. The CDR3 DNA reads TGTGCCAGCAGCACCGGGACAGCCACCTACGAGCAGTACTTC. This codes for CASSTGTATYEQYF.

This clonotype came up many times. J is TRBJ2-3 and V is TRBV19; D gene uncertain. Germline CDR1 LNHDA, CDR2 SQIVND (reference sequence). This CDR3 region has 12 residues. Trimming removed 6 bases at V and 4 bases at J, with 8 bases between. The CDR3 DNA sequence: TGTGCCAGTAGGGCAAGGTCAGATACGCAGTATTTT. It is translated as CASRARSDTQYF.

The rearrangement links TRBV7-8 to TRBJ1-6, with TRBD1 as a possible D gene (6 bases). The CDR3 is 15 amino acids. With 0 bases removed from V and 8 bases from J, the gap between germline ends came to 11 bases. Germline CDR1 is SGHVS and CDR2 is FQNEAQ. CDR3 DNA: TGTGCCAGCAGCTTAGCGGGGGGCCCATATTCACCCCTCCACTTT. It translates to CASSLAGGPYSPLHF.

This clonotype was detected a few times. This chain's CDR3 is CASSPPPAMDTQYF. The CDR3, as DNA: TGTGCCAGCTCACCACCTCCAGCCATGGATACGCAGTATTTT. This rearrangement joins TRBV18 to TRBJ2-3; D remains unclear. Germline V lookup: CDR1 KGHSH, CDR2 LQKENI. Trimming took off 0 bases at V and 6 bases at J, with 10 bases between the two ends. The CDR3 has 14 amino acids.

The CDR3, as DNA: TGCAGTGCTGCAGCCGGGACTAGCGGGTCGAATGAGCAGTTCTTC. Residues: CSAAAGTSGSNEQFF. This sequence joins TRBV20-1 and TRBJ2-1, with TRBD2 identical over 12 bases. Germline-derived CDR1 and CDR2 are DFQATT and SNEGSKA (reference sequence). CDR3 size: 15 residues. After removal of 5 bases from V and 7 bases from J, the junction contained 9 bases not matched to a gene.

This clonotype was recorded many times. This chain links TRBV10-3 with TRBJ1-1; a possible D gene is TRBD1 (5 bases). Between the trimmed V and J ends, which lost 2 bases and 7 bases, there was a span of 20 bases. From germline, CDR1 is ENHRY and CDR2 SYGVKD. The CDR3 is made up of 16 amino acids. As DNA, the CDR3 is TGTGCCATCAGTGAGCGGGGTCAACTGGCGGGGGATGAAGCTTTCTTT. Amino acids: CAISERGQLAGDEAFF.

A word on this clonotype: This may stem from a read error, because a much larger clone lies one nucleotide away. V is TRBV4-3 and J is TRBJ1-4, with D unclear. The CDR3 covers 15 residues. Trimming pared 0 bases from V and 2 bases from J, leaving 7 bases between. Germline V gene data show CDR1 as LGHNA and CDR2 as YSLEER. Here the CDR3 DNA reads TGCGCCAGCAGCCAAGATCGAAAGACTAATGAAAAACTGTTTTTT. It specifies CASSQDRKTNEKLFF.